What follows describes a single T cell receptor (beta chain). Its specificity is not known. This record comes from a study of shared clonotypes between healthy human individuals. Study-wide results and caveats: Clonotypes not shared had lower generation probabilities than those common to all four donors.

This table comes from immunoSEQ multiplex PCR, and its TCRdb copy is limited to in-frame clones, with some not included. The table shows more than 2 million clones, with about 94% occurring only once. Between the trimmed V and J ends, which lost 3 bases and 4 bases, there was a span of 13 bases. The CDR3 consists of 16 residues. In germline, CDR1 is LNHDA, CDR2 SQIVND (reference sequence). The receptor comes from a young man in good health. Sequences were obtained from naive CD4+ T cells sorted from blood. Sample subset: CD45RA+ positively selected. The chain has TRBV19 and TRBJ2-6, with D unclear. The CDR3 region is CASSIPRVPGANVLTF. The CDR3 DNA follows: TGTGCCAGTAGTATCCCTCGGGTCCCAGGGGCCAACGTCCTGACTTTC. The whole variable domain, filled in from reference TRBV19 and TRBJ2-6, reads DGGITQSPKYLFRKEGQNVTLSCEQNLNHDAMYWYRQDPGQGLRLIYYSQIVNDFQKGDIAEGYSVSREKKESFPLTVTSAQKNPTAFYLCASSIPRVPGANVLTFGAGSRLTVL.